One and the same sample provided the 30 T cell receptor beta chains below, sequenced in a study of cytomegalovirus exposure and HLA in healthy donors. Use of 60 Vbeta and 13 Jbeta primers characterized the PCR. Profiling relied on immunoSEQ multiplex PCR, and the TCRdb table lists in-frame clones only, not all of them. The profile shows 210,000 or so clones, less than 85% of them singletons. Sequenced input: PBMCs. The source of these receptors is a man between 18 and 29 years old in good health and CMV-seronegative.

The chain recombines TRBV6-5 with TRBJ1-1; possibly TRBD1 for D (6 bases). From germline, CDR1 is MNHEY and CDR2 SVGAGI. The CDR3 has 14 amino acids. Trimming pared 5 bases from V and 0 bases from J, leaving 10 bases between. The CDR3 DNA reads TGTGCCAGCAGTAAACAGGGACTGAACACTGAAGCTTTCTTT. Amino acid sequence: CASSKQGLNTEAFF.

This rearrangement joins TRBV2 to TRBJ2-5; a possible D gene is TRBD1 (6 bases). The J call is doubtful: the DNA matches TRBJ2-7 better. The CDR3 runs to 16 residues. Looked up from germline, CDR1 is SNHLY and CDR2 is FYNNEI. The CDR3 is CASSEGQGPYSYEQYF. Here the CDR3 DNA reads TGTGCCAGCAGTGAAGGGCAGGGGCCCTACTCCTACGAGCAGTACTTC.

This clone was detected only a few times. As DNA, the CDR3 is TGTGCCAGCAGCTTAGTCGTCGCGATAAATGAGCAGTTCTTC. Protein: CASSLVVAINEQFF. The chain is built from TRBV7-2 and TRBJ2-1; D unresolved. Germline CDR1 SGHTA, CDR2 FQGNSA. CDR3 size: 14 residues. Trimming stripped 1 base from V and 7 bases from J, with 11 bases between.

This clone was seen more than once but under ten times. CDR3 nucleotide sequence: TGTGCCTGGACAGAACAGAGGAACACTGAAGCTTTCTTT. Translation: CAWTEQRNTEAFF. V usage is TRBV30 and J usage is TRBJ1-1, with D hard to call. V was clipped by 4 bases and J by 1 base, with 10 bases between them. This CDR3 region has 13 residues. Germline V gene sequence: CDR1 GTSNPN, CDR2 SVGIG (reference sequence).

This clone was detected once. The V gene is TRBV5-5, the J gene TRBJ2-3; a weak D match, TRBD2 (6 bases). Germline V gives CDR1 SGHKS, CDR2 YYEKEE (reference sequence). Trimming took off 3 bases at V and 6 bases at J, with 14 bases between the two ends. The CDR3 has 14 residues. CDR3 DNA sequence: TGTGCCAGCAGCTCCCCGGGACTCCCCGATACGCAGTATTTT. Protein: CASSSPGLPDTQYF.

This chain connects TRBV7-9 to TRBJ1-4, with D unresolved. Germline V CDR1 and CDR2: SEHNR, FQNEAQ (reference sequence). The V gene lost 1 base and the J gene lost 5 bases, with 8 bases spanning the gap. The CDR3 contains 14 residues. The CDR3 DNA reads TGTGCCAGCAGCTTAGGGCAGGCGAATGAAAAACTGTTTTTT. It specifies CASSLGQANEKLFF.

The chain uses TRBV4-1 and TRBJ2-7; TRBD1 matches 10 bases. The CDR3 loop spans 16 amino acids. J was trimmed by 7 bases and V by 1 base; bases with no gene match: 10. CDR1 MGHRA and CDR2 YSYEKL come from the germline V gene. The CDR3 is CASSQAFDRGQREQYF. The CDR3, as DNA: TGCGCCAGCAGCCAAGCATTCGACAGGGGGCAGAGGGAGCAGTACTTC.

V and J are TRBV2 and TRBJ1-1; maybe TRBD1 (6 bases). Trimming cost V 3 bases and J 1 base, with 9 bases left between them. The germline gives CDR1 SNHLY, CDR2 FYNNEI. This CDR3 spans 14 amino acids. CDR3 sequence (DNA): TGTGCCAGCAGTGAGGCGACAGGGAACACTGAAGCTTTCTTT. Translated, it gives CASSEATGNTEAFF.

The sample holds a few counts of this clone. This chain uses TRBV2 with TRBJ2-3; 10 nucleotides line up with TRBD2. Germline V gives CDR1 SNHLY, CDR2 FYNNEI. There are 16 residues in the CDR3. The junction had 11 bases not matched to a gene; V was cut back by 5 bases and J by 6 bases. CDR3 sequence (DNA): TGTGCCAGCAGTTTAAGGACTAGCGGATCTGGGGATACGCAGTATTTT. Its protein product is CASSLRTSGSGDTQYF.

The rearrangement links TRBV2 to TRBJ1-1, with 9 bases that match TRBD1. With 4 bases clipped from V and 4 bases from J, the junction kept 4 bases outside the gene matches. The length of the CDR3 is 14 residues. Looked up from germline, CDR1 is SNHLY and CDR2 is FYNNEI. The CDR3 loop is CASSVTGGVTEAFF. DNA of the CDR3: TGTGCCAGCAGTGTCACAGGGGGCGTCACTGAAGCTTTCTTT.

The chain couples TRBV25-1 to TRBJ1-3; 10 bases match TRBD1. This CDR3 contains 18 residues. V lost 1 base, J lost 0 bases, and 6 bases stayed unmatched. The germline V gene has CDR1 MGHDK and CDR2 SYGVNS. This CDR3 reads CASSESPGQGDSGNTIYF. As DNA, the CDR3 is TGTGCCAGCAGTGAATCTCCTGGACAGGGGGACTCTGGAAACACCATATATTTT.

A note on this clone: Additional DNA sequences in this sample encode the identical CDR3. This chain uses TRBV5-4 with TRBJ2-3; unclear D gene. From germline, CDR1 is SGHNT and CDR2 YYREEE (reference sequence). Trimming stripped 2 bases from V and 1 base from J, with 11 bases between. The CDR3 spans 15 residues. The CDR3 loop reads CASSLGPRGTDTQYF. CDR3 nucleotide sequence: TGTGCCAGCAGCTTAGGTCCTCGGGGCACAGATACGCAGTATTTT.

The chain joins TRBV5-4 to TRBJ1-5, with 11 bases lining up with TRBD1. The V gene's germline CDR1 is SGHNT and CDR2 YYREEE (reference sequence). The CDR3 runs 17 residues. With 1 base clipped from V and 3 bases from J, the junction kept 6 bases outside the gene matches. The CDR3 bases are TGTGCCAGCAGCTTGTTTTCGGACAGGGGGCACAATCAGCCCCAGCATTTT. Protein: CASSLFSDRGHNQPQHF.

The chain recombines TRBV14 with TRBJ1-1, with 7 bases that match TRBD1. The germline CDR1 and CDR2 sequences are SGHDN and FVKESK. V lost 1 base and J lost 5; bases outside the gene matches: 13. CDR3 length: 17 amino acids. The CDR3 DNA sequence: TGTGCCAGCAGCCAAGGGGACAGCGAGTTTCTAATAACTGAAGCTTTCTTT. Residues: CASSQGDSEFLITEAFF.

The CDR3 DNA is TGTGCCAGCAGTTACGGAGCGGGAGTGTACGAGCAGTACTTC. Translated: CASSYGAGVYEQYF. The chain has TRBV6-6 and TRBJ2-7; TRBD2 agrees at 8 bases. CDR3 length equals 14 residues. Germline trimming cut 2 bases from V and 4 bases from J; bases unmatched to any gene: 4. From germline, CDR1 is MNHNY and CDR2 SVGAGI (reference sequence).

V and J are TRBV9 and TRBJ2-2; 7 positions match TRBD2. CDR3 length: 17 residues. Trimming removed 0 bases from V and 7 bases from J; junction bases left unmatched: 12. The germline CDR1 and CDR2 sequences are SGDLS and YYNGEE. The DNA of the CDR3 is TGTGCCAGCAGCGTAGAGCGAGCGGGGCCAAGAGTCGGGGAGCTGTTTTTT. As protein: CASSVERAGPRVGELFF.

This clone has a handful of counts. This rearrangement joins TRBV5-8 to TRBJ1-1; 10 positions match TRBD1. Per germline, CDR1 SGHTS and CDR2 YDEGEE. J lost 7 bases, V lost 0 bases, and 3 bases had no gene match. This CDR3 has 14 amino acids. Here the CDR3 reads CASSLDGQGVEAFF. The CDR3 nucleotides read TGTGCCAGCAGCTTGGACGGACAGGGGGTTGAAGCTTTCTTT.

The chain recombines TRBV6-1 with TRBJ2-5; TRBD2 matches 12 bases. CDR1 is MNHNS and CDR2 is SASEGT in the germline V gene. This CDR3 spans 15 amino acids. Trimming took 3 bases from V and 5 from J; bases not matched to a gene: 4. CDR3 coding DNA: TGTGCCAGCAGTGATTCGCTAGCGGGAGGGGAGACCCAGTACTTC. Translating it yields CASSDSLAGGETQYF.

This clone came up once. The chain uses TRBV5-6 and TRBJ2-5; TRBD1 matches at 7 bases. Germline V gene data show CDR1 as SGHDT and CDR2 as YYEEEE. The CDR3 runs 14 residues. The ends lost 4 bases at V and 2 bases at J; junction bases unmatched: 5. The CDR3 DNA sequence: TGTGCCAGCAGCGTGGACAGGAGACAAGAGACCCAGTACTTC. It specifies CASSVDRRQETQYF.

The rearrangement links TRBV28 to TRBJ2-7; no clear D. Germline V CDR1 and CDR2: MDHEN, SYDVKM. The CDR3 is made up of 14 amino acids. Trimming removed 5 bases at V and 5 bases at J, with 16 bases between. The CDR3 nucleotides are TGTGCCAGCAGTACCTGGGCCGGTATTCACGAGCAGTACTTC. This encodes CASSTWAGIHEQYF.

The table lists this clone with a few counts. This chain joins TRBV27 and TRBJ1-1, with 8 positions matching TRBD1. CDR1 MNHEY and CDR2 SMNVEV come from the germline V gene (reference sequence). The J segment lost 1 base and the V segment lost 7 bases, leaving 8 bases of the junction unmatched. This CDR3 is built from 15 residues. CDR3 in DNA: TGTGCCAGCAAATTTCGGGACAGGCCGAACACTGAAGCTTTCTTT. Translating it yields CASKFRDRPNTEAFF.

The CDR3 DNA reads as TGTGCCACAACTAGCGGGGGGAACGAGCAGTACTTC. It is translated as CATTSGGNEQYF. The chain links TRBV15 to TRBJ2-7, with 12 bases identical to TRBD2. The J segment lost 5 bases and the V segment lost 9 bases, leaving 2 bases of the junction unmatched. Germline V lookup: CDR1 LNHNV, CDR2 YYDKDF (reference sequence). The CDR3 spans 12 residues.

The chain uses TRBV5-6 and TRBJ1-2, with 8 bases lining up with TRBD1. This CDR3 region has 15 residues. In germline, CDR1 is SGHDT, CDR2 YYEEEE. J gave up 7 bases and V 5 bases, and 13 bases lay outside the gene matches. The CDR3 bases are TGTGCCAGCAGTATCAGGGCTTTGACAGGGGCTGGCTACACCTTC. Protein: CASSIRALTGAGYTF.

The chain has TRBV28 and TRBJ2-7, with 9 positions matching TRBD2. From germline, CDR1 is MDHEN and CDR2 SYDVKM. V lost 1 base to trimming and J lost 5 bases; unmatched junction nucleotides: 0. The CDR3 length is 13 residues. The CDR3: CASSLLAGDEQYF. The CDR3 DNA reads as TGTGCCAGCAGTTTATTAGCGGGAGACGAGCAGTACTTC.

The chain recombines TRBV7-6 with TRBJ1-2; D is ambiguous. Germline assignment: CDR1 SGHVS and CDR2 FNYEAQ. The CDR3 has 15 residues. V was cut by 0 bases and J by 1 base, with 9 bases left in between. The CDR3 sequence is CASSLAPTLNYGYTF. The CDR3 DNA sequence: TGTGCCAGCAGCTTAGCGCCGACACTTAACTATGGCTACACCTTC.

This clone was found once. The rearrangement uses TRBV7-9 and TRBJ1-2; possibly TRBD1 for D (5 bases). The CDR3 consists of 14 residues. Trimming stripped 5 bases from V and 6 bases from J, with 16 bases between. CDR1 and CDR2 from the germline V gene are SEHNR and FQNEAQ (reference sequence). The CDR3 DNA sequence: TGTGCCAGCAGCAAAGCGCGGGACGCCCATGGCTACACCTTC. As protein: CASSKARDAHGYTF.

V gene TRBV19 combines with J gene TRBJ1-2, with unresolved D. Germline V gives CDR1 LNHDA, CDR2 SQIVND (reference sequence). CDR3 length: 17 residues. The ends were cut back, 2 bases at V and 1 base at J, with 17 bases in the middle. This CDR3 is CASSINSGSLLNYGYTF. The CDR3 DNA follows: TGTGCCAGTAGTATAAACTCCGGGAGCTTACTTAACTATGGCTACACCTTC.

V and J are TRBV4-1 and TRBJ1-1; no definite D call. The CDR3 is 16 residues long. The germline V and J ends were trimmed by 0 bases and 4 bases, with 15 bases remaining between them. CDR1 is MGHRA, CDR2 YSYEKL, per germline. CDR3 in amino acids: CASSQELRVGFTEAFF. The CDR3 DNA follows: TGCGCCAGCAGCCAAGAATTGAGGGTTGGATTCACTGAAGCTTTCTTT.

The rearrangement joins TRBV28 to TRBJ2-7, with unresolved D. This CDR3 region has 11 residues. Germline lookup yields CDR1 MDHEN and CDR2 SYDVKM. V shed 6 bases and J shed 7 bases, with 10 bases lying between them. The CDR3 is CASSLQTEQYF. The CDR3 nucleotides read TGTGCCAGCAGCCTCCAGACAGAGCAGTACTTC.

The chain links TRBV18 to TRBJ2-5; 8 positions match TRBD1. The CDR3 contains 14 residues. Losses at the gene ends were 7 bases for V and 2 bases for J; bases not matched to a gene: 6. In germline, CDR1 is KGHSH, CDR2 LQKENI. CDR3 sequence (DNA): TGTGCCAGCTTCCGGAACAGGGGGCAAGAGACCCAGTACTTC. Encoded protein: CASFRNRGQETQYF.